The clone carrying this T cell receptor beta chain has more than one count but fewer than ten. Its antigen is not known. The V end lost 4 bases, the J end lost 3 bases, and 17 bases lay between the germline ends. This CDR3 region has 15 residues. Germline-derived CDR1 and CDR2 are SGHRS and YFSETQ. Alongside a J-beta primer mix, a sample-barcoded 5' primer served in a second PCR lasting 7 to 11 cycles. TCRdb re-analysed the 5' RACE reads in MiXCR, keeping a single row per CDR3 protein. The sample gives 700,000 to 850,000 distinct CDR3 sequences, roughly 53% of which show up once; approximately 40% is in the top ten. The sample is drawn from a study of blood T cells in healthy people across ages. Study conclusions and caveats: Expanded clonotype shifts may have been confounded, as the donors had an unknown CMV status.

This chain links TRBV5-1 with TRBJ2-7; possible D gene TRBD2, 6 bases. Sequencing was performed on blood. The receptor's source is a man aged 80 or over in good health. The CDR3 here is CASSGGTDGRYEQYF. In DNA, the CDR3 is TGCGCCAGCAGCGGAGGGACCGATGGGCGCTACGAGCAGTACTTC.